These 10 T cell receptor beta chains were all obtained from the same sample, sequenced in a study of blood T cell repertoires in COVID-19. Only in-frame clones appear in the TCRdb table, and some are missing; sequencing was by immunoSEQ multiplex PCR. The sample includes approximately 90,000 clones, around 88% of them seen just once. The sequenced sample was peripheral blood. The receptors were gathered from a man aged 60 to 69 with acute or convalescent COVID-19.

The CDR3 sequence: CASSDSGGRDTQYF. CDR3 bases: TGTGCCAGCAGTGACTCGGGAGGCAGGGATACGCAGTATTTT. The chain is built from TRBV6-4 and TRBJ2-3, with D perhaps TRBD2 (6 bases). Trimming stripped 0 bases from V and 6 bases from J, with 10 bases between. Germline lookup yields CDR1 MRHNA and CDR2 SNTAGT. The CDR3 consists of 14 residues.

J is TRBJ1-2 and V is TRBV3-1 (or the pseudogene TRBV3-2); TRBD1 aligns across 9 bases. CDR1 is LGHDT and CDR2 is YNNKEL in the germline V gene (reference sequence). The length of the CDR3 is 12 residues. J lost 2 bases, V lost 8 bases, and 0 bases had no gene match. The CDR3 spells CASGTGNYGYTF. CDR3 nucleotide sequence: TGTGCCAGCGGGACAGGGAACTATGGCTACACCTTC.

The chain links TRBV6-5 to TRBJ1-1; D is perhaps TRBD1 (5 bases). Trimming shortened V by 6 bases and J by 4 bases, and 12 bases separated the two germline ends. The V gene's germline CDR1 is MNHEY and CDR2 SVGAGI. This CDR3 comprises 13 residues. The CDR3 DNA reads as TGTGCCAGCAGGGACACCTTGGCCACTGAAGCTTTCTTT. Translated: CASRDTLATEAFF.

This clone came up once. The chain carries TRBV6-1 and TRBJ2-5; 7 bases agree with TRBD1. CDR1 and CDR2 (germline): MNHNS, SASEGT. After removal of 3 bases from V and 2 bases from J, the junction contained 6 bases not matched to a gene. This CDR3 is built from 15 residues. The CDR3 DNA reads TGTGCCAGCAGTGACGGTGGCAGGGGGCAAGAGACCCAGTACTTC. The encoded protein is CASSDGGRGQETQYF.

About this clone itself: The identical CDR3 is also encoded by other nucleotide sequences in the sample. The chain uses TRBV27 and TRBJ2-5; 8 nucleotides align to TRBD1. Germline V gives CDR1 MNHEY, CDR2 SMNVEV (reference sequence). CDR3 size: 14 residues. Germline trimming cut 5 bases from V and 2 bases from J; bases unmatched to any gene: 4. CDR3 nucleotide sequence: TGTGCCAGCAGTCGCACAGGGGGGCAAGAGACCCAGTACTTC. Its protein is CASSRTGGQETQYF.

The chain is built from TRBV19 and TRBJ2-1; tentatively, D is TRBD2 (6 bases). CDR1 and CDR2 from the germline V gene are LNHDA and SQIVND (reference sequence). Trimming stripped 4 bases from V and 5 bases from J, with 24 bases between. This CDR3 comprises 18 residues. The CDR3 DNA follows: TGTGCCAGTAGTAGGGCGGCGACCGGGACTCTCAGTAACAATGAGCAGTTCTTC. It specifies CASSRAATGTLSNNEQFF.

This CDR3 reads CASSARPLAGGYEQYF. The CDR3 nucleotides read TGTGCCAGCAGTGCCCGACCGCTAGCGGGAGGTTACGAGCAGTACTTC. This chain uses TRBV6-1 with TRBJ2-7, with 11 nucleotides matching TRBD2. The J segment lost 4 bases and the V segment lost 4 bases, leaving 9 bases of the junction unmatched. Germline V CDR1 and CDR2: MNHNS, SASEGT. The CDR3 is 16 amino acids.

This clone occurred once. The V gene is TRBV7-7, the J gene TRBJ2-3, with 7 bases that match TRBD2. The CDR3 sequence is 16 residues long. J was trimmed by 4 bases and V by 0 bases; bases with no gene match: 7. Germline V gene data show CDR1 as SSHAT and CDR2 as FNYEAQ (reference sequence). CDR3 bases: TGTGCCAGCAGCTTAGCCCCAGCGGGAACCCCAGATACGCAGTATTTT. It yields the protein CASSLAPAGTPDTQYF. The variable domain in full, with the rest retrieved from reference TRBV7-7 and TRBJ2-3, is GAGVSQSPRYKVTKRGQDVTLRCDPISSHATLYWYQQALGQGPEFLTYFNYEAQPDKSGLPSDRFSAERPEGSISTLTIQRTEQRDSAMYRCASSLAPAGTPDTQYFGPGTRLTVL.

The rearrangement links TRBV3-1 (or the pseudogene TRBV3-2) to TRBJ2-3; 9 bases are shared with TRBD2. The CDR3 is made up of 16 amino acids. V was clipped by 4 bases and J by 5 bases; unmatched bases: 10. Germline loops: CDR1 LGHDT, CDR2 YNNKEL (reference sequence). The CDR3 nucleotides are TGTGCCAGCAGCCCAATAGCGGGAGTAGGGGTAGATACGCAGTATTTT. This codes for CASSPIAGVGVDTQYF.

This chain links TRBV2 with TRBJ2-3; D is uncertain. From germline, CDR1 is SNHLY and CDR2 FYNNEI. The V end was cut by 6 bases, the J end by 1 base, with 5 bases between. The CDR3 contains 12 residues. The CDR3 spells CASRIGTDTQYF. Here the CDR3 DNA reads TGTGCCAGCAGGATAGGCACAGATACGCAGTATTTT. The variable domain in full, with the rest retrieved from reference TRBV2 and TRBJ2-3, is EPEVTQTPSHQVTQMGQEVILRCVPISNHLYFYWYRQILGQKVEFLVSFYNNEISEKSEIFDDQFSVERPDGSNFTLKIRSTKLEDSAMYFCASRIGTDTQYFGPGTRLTVL.